One and the same sample provided the 15 T cell receptor beta chains below, sequenced in a study of blood T cell repertoires in COVID-19. TCRdb keeps only in-frame clones here, not all; method: immunoSEQ multiplex PCR. The data contain roughly 250,000 clones, around 83% of them singletons. Sequenced material: peripheral blood. These receptors were collected from a woman aged 45-60 years with acute or convalescent COVID-19.

CDR3 in amino acids: CASSLRTGGNEAFF. As DNA, the CDR3 is TGCGCCAGCAGCCTTAGGACAGGGGGTAATGAAGCTTTCTTT. The V and J genes are TRBV4-1 and TRBJ1-1; TRBD1 agrees at 10 bases. The CDR3 is 14 residues long. Losses at the gene ends were 4 bases for V and 7 bases for J; bases not matched to a gene: 6. The germline CDR1 and CDR2 sequences are MGHRA and YSYEKL.

The genes are TRBV27 and TRBJ1-4, with TRBD1 matching over 7 bases. The V gene's germline CDR1 is MNHEY and CDR2 SMNVEV (reference sequence). The V gene end was trimmed by 2 bases and the J gene end by 11 bases; junction bases not matched to a gene: 8. The CDR3 loop spans 14 amino acids. The CDR3 loop reads CASSLRQGVGKLFF. CDR3 sequence (DNA): TGTGCCAGCAGTTTAAGACAGGGAGTGGGCAAACTGTTTTTT. Supplemented by reference TRBV27 and TRBJ1-4, the full variable domain reads EAQVTQNPRYLITVTGKKLTVTCSQNMNHEYMSWYRQDPGLGLRQIYYSMNVEVTDKGDVPEGYKVSRKEKRNFPLILESPSPNQTSLYFCASSLRQGVGKLFFGSGTQLSVL.

This clone was recorded a few times. The gene calls are TRBV28 and TRBJ1-2; TRBD1 is a possible D gene (5 bases). Germline V gene lookup returns CDR1 MDHEN and CDR2 SYDVKM. V dropped 7 bases and J dropped 7 bases, with 13 bases sitting between them. The CDR3 runs 12 residues. This chain's CDR3 is CASTGETGGYTF. CDR3 in DNA: TGTGCCAGCACGGGGGAGACTGGTGGCTACACCTTC.

This clone was counted between two and nine times. The chain joins TRBV11-2 to TRBJ1-2; 9 positions match TRBD1. CDR3 length: 16 residues. The J segment lost 4 bases and the V segment lost 4 bases, leaving 10 bases of the junction unmatched. The germline V gene encodes CDR1 SGHAT and CDR2 FQNNGV. CDR3 protein: CASSSRTGVGSYGYTF. The CDR3, as DNA: TGTGCCAGCAGCTCCCGGACAGGGGTGGGGTCCTATGGCTACACCTTC.

This clone was observed once. The genes are TRBV11-3 and TRBJ2-5; 9 nucleotides agree with TRBD2. Trimming at V came to 5 bases and at J to 5 bases, leaving 12 bases not matched to a gene. The CDR3 consists of 16 residues. CDR1 is SGHNT and CDR2 is YENEEA in the germline V gene. The CDR3 coding sequence is TGTGCCAGCAGCCCCGGCGGTCTAGCGGGGCGGGAGACCCAGTACTTC. Encoded protein: CASSPGGLAGRETQYF.

This chain connects TRBV11-2 to TRBJ2-2; weak D call: TRBD2 (6 bases). The germline V and J ends were trimmed by 5 bases and 3 bases, with 13 bases remaining between them. This CDR3 has 15 amino acids. Per germline, CDR1 SGHAT and CDR2 FQNNGV. As DNA, the CDR3 is TGTGCCAGCAGCCTCTTGGGGGGAGACACCGGGGAGCTGTTTTTT. As protein: CASSLLGGDTGELFF. The variable domain in full, completed from reference TRBV11-2 and TRBJ2-2, reads EAGVAQSPRYKIIEKRQSVAFWCNPISGHATLYWYQQILGQGPKLLIQFQNNGVVDDSQLPKDRFSAERLKGVDSTLKIQPAKLEDSAVYLCASSLLGGDTGELFFGEGSRLTVL.

The chain joins TRBV28 to TRBJ1-2; tentative D call: TRBD1 (5 bases). Germline V lookup: CDR1 MDHEN, CDR2 SYDVKM. Between the trimmed V and J ends, which lost 1 base and 2 bases, there was a span of 11 bases. This CDR3 comprises 15 residues. In DNA form, the CDR3 reads TGTGCCAGCAGTTTATCTCCACGGGGGAACTATGGCTACACCTTC. This codes for CASSLSPRGNYGYTF.

The chain couples TRBV3-1 (or the pseudogene TRBV3-2) to TRBJ2-2, with D possibly being TRBD2 (6 bases). Trimming stripped 8 bases from V and 7 bases from J, with 17 bases between. This CDR3 contains 14 residues. Germline lookup yields CDR1 LGHDT and CDR2 YNNKEL (reference sequence). CDR3 in amino acids: CASGYRERGGELFF. Here the CDR3 DNA reads TGTGCCAGCGGATACCGGGAGCGCGGCGGGGAGCTGTTTTTT.

The chain employs TRBV30 and TRBJ1-4; D gene ambiguous. CDR1 and CDR2 (germline): GTSNPN, SVGIG (reference sequence). This CDR3 region has 10 residues. The germline V and J ends were trimmed by 8 bases and 5 bases, with 6 bases remaining between them. The CDR3 region has the DNA TGTGCCCTCGGGAATGAAAAACTGTTTTTT. Protein sequence: CALGNEKLFF.

The chain joins TRBV7-9 to TRBJ1-2; tentatively, D is TRBD1 (6 bases). The CDR3 covers 15 residues. From germline, CDR1 is SEHNR and CDR2 FQNEAQ (reference sequence). V dropped 2 bases and J dropped 4 bases, with 14 bases sitting between them. The CDR3, as DNA: TGTGCCAGCAGCTTATCTCAGGGGCTTTTCTATGGCTACACCTTC. The encoded protein is CASSLSQGLFYGYTF.

V and J are TRBV27 and TRBJ2-1; weak D call: TRBD2 (6 bases). Trimming shortened V by 3 bases and J by 5 bases, and 11 bases separated the two germline ends. This CDR3 is 14 amino acids long. Germline CDR1 and CDR2: MNHEY and SMNVEV (reference sequence). The CDR3 coding sequence is TGTGCCAGCAGTTTCGGGACTCCCAACAATGAGCAGTTCTTC. Translation: CASSFGTPNNEQFF.

The chain carries TRBV18 and TRBJ1-1; D not resolved. Germline CDR1 reads KGHSH; CDR2 reads LQKENI. The CDR3 has 13 residues. Trimming pared 3 bases from V and 0 bases from J, leaving 5 bases between. The CDR3 DNA is TGTGCCAGCTCACCCGACATGAACACTGAAGCTTTCTTT. Translated: CASSPDMNTEAFF.

This chain uses TRBV9 with TRBJ2-7; the match to TRBD2 covers 10 bases. After removal of 0 bases from V and 4 bases from J, the junction contained 7 bases not matched to a gene. The CDR3 totals 16 residues. Germline values: CDR1 SGDLS, CDR2 YYNGEE. Here the CDR3 reads CASSVATGLAVYEQYF. The CDR3 nucleotides read TGTGCCAGCAGCGTAGCGACAGGACTAGCGGTTTACGAGCAGTACTTC.

The gene calls are TRBV7-2 and TRBJ2-1; no firm D call. Per germline, CDR1 SGHTA and CDR2 FQGNSA. V gave up 11 bases and J gave up 6 bases, with 17 bases separating them. This CDR3 contains 13 residues. DNA of the CDR3: TGTGCCTCCCTCCCCCCCCCTCTCAATGAGCAGTTCTTC. Translating it yields CASLPPPLNEQFF.

This chain joins TRBV7-9 and TRBJ1-2; D is unresolved. The ends were cut back, 10 bases at V and 8 bases at J, with 14 bases in the middle. Germline V gene lookup returns CDR1 SEHNR and CDR2 FQNEAQ (reference sequence). This CDR3 has 11 amino acids. CDR3 nucleotides: TGTGCCACGAGGGAGAGATGGGGCTACACCTTC. Translated: CATRERWGYTF.